The 32 T cell receptor beta chains below come from one sample, sequenced in a study of T-cell memory formation after mild COVID-19 (dated by TCRdb to the early 2020s). Receptor libraries were prepared by 5' RACE. This sample was sequenced with an Illumina NovaSeq 6000. TCRdb reprocessing: public reads trimmed at Q25 with fastp, clones called with MiXCR, in-frame beta chains kept. A single entry per CDR3 protein holds the most common genes and DNA from its merged rows. The sample contains about 130,000 distinct CDR3 sequences, about 5.9% of them found a single time. The ten largest clonotypes hold over 2% of the sample. The material sequenced was PBMCs or a T cell subset sorted from them (not recorded which). Receptors were obtained from an adult woman who had mild COVID-19 (a few samples of this study predate the infection). The sample titles of this study are shuffled in the database, so cell type and time point are left out; the donor was told from shared clones.

The table lists this clonotype with many counts. The J gene is TRBJ2-1, the V gene TRBV5-1; D uncertain. Looked up from germline, CDR1 is SGHRS and CDR2 is YFSETQ. There are 13 residues in the CDR3. The ends were cut back, 4 bases at V and 0 bases at J, with 5 bases in the middle. CDR3 bases: TGCGCCAGCAGCCCGAGCTCCTACAATGAGCAGTTCTTC. Its protein is CASSPSSYNEQFF.

The rearrangement links TRBV21-1 to TRBJ2-1; the listed D gene, TRBD1, was not tested against the DNA. TRBV21-1 is termed a pseudogene. CDR3 length: 16 amino acids. The CDR3 is CASSKKPGQGAHEQFF. The CDR3 DNA reads as TGTGCCAGCAGCAAGAAACCGGGACAGGGGGCCCATGAGCAGTTCTTC.

This chain links TRBV12-3 or TRBV12-4 with TRBJ1-1; D remains unclear. The CDR3 contains 13 residues. Trimming took off 3 bases at V and 1 base at J, with 6 bases between the two ends. CDR3 region: CASSFVGNTEAFF. CDR3 nucleotide sequence: TGTGCCAGCAGTTTTGTGGGGAACACTGAAGCTTTCTTT.

This clonotype has a handful of counts. The chain has TRBV7-3 and TRBJ2-3; 11 bases align to TRBD2. The CDR3 covers 18 residues. In germline, CDR1 is SGHTA, CDR2 FQGTGA. The trim removed 0 bases at V and 0 bases at J, leaving 5 bases unmatched. The CDR3 bases are TGTGCCAGCAGCTTAACCCCACTAGCGGGGGCTAGCACAGATACGCAGTATTTT. Protein: CASSLTPLAGASTDTQYF.

The chain couples TRBV2 to TRBJ1-2; D perhaps matches TRBD1 (6 bases). This CDR3 is 11 amino acids long. The V gene lost 7 bases and the J gene lost 7 bases, with 10 bases spanning the gap. Germline assignment: CDR1 SNHLY and CDR2 FYNNEI. The DNA of the CDR3 is TGTGCCAGCACAGGGGAAGGTGGCTACACCTTC. Protein: CASTGEGGYTF.

This clonotype came up many times. The CDR3 DNA follows: TGTGCCTGGAGACTTAAAACTAGCGGGAGGTACTACAATGAGCAGTTCTTC. It encodes CAWRLKTSGRYYNEQFF. The rearrangement uses TRBV30 and TRBJ2-1, with 12 bases matching TRBD2. The germline V gene encodes CDR1 GTSNPN and CDR2 SVGIG (reference sequence). The CDR3 has 17 residues. V lost 3 bases and J lost 3; bases outside the gene matches: 9.

This clonotype was seen ten or more times. The chain recombines TRBV29-1 with TRBJ2-7; unclear D gene. Germline V CDR1 and CDR2: SQVTM, ANQGSEA. The V end lost 0 bases, the J end lost 10 bases, and 10 bases lay between the germline ends. The CDR3 has 11 amino acids. The DNA for the CDR3 is TGCAGCGTTGAAGATCGGACCCTTCAGTACTTC. This gives the protein CSVEDRTLQYF.

V gene TRBV5-1 combines with J gene TRBJ2-5; TRBD2 aligns across 9 bases. Germline CDR1 and CDR2: SGHRS and YFSETQ. The ends lost 4 bases at V and 6 bases at J; junction bases unmatched: 7. This CDR3 contains 14 residues. The CDR3 bases are TGCGCCAGCAGCCCCCAGAGCGGGGGGAAGACCCAGTACTTC. Protein: CASSPQSGGKTQYF.

V is TRBV2 and J is TRBJ1-1; D is undetermined. V lost 2 bases, J lost 11 bases, and 12 bases lay in between. CDR3 length: 12 amino acids. Germline lookup yields CDR1 SNHLY and CDR2 FYNNEI. CDR3 protein: CASSEYTGGAFF. DNA for the CDR3: TGTGCCAGCAGTGAATACACGGGAGGGGCTTTCTTT. Based on the CDR3 plus reference TRBV2 and TRBJ1-1, the full variable domain is EPEVTQTPSHQVTQMGQEVILRCVPISNHLYFYWYRQILGQKVEFLVSFYNNEISEKSEIFDDQFSVERPDGSNFTLKIRSTKLEDSAMYFCASSEYTGGAFFGQGTRLTVV.

This chain connects TRBV12-3 or TRBV12-4 to TRBJ2-6; tentatively, D is TRBD1 (5 bases). This CDR3 region has 17 residues. V gave up 6 bases and J gave up 3 bases, with 18 bases separating them. CDR3 sequence: CASSPWVLRGGANVLTF. CDR3 nucleotide sequence: TGTGCCAGCAGCCCTTGGGTGTTAAGGGGTGGGGCCAACGTCCTGACTTTC.

The chain employs TRBV30 and TRBJ1-2, with 8 bases matching TRBD1. The V gene's germline CDR1 is GTSNPN and CDR2 SVGIG (reference sequence). The CDR3 runs to 13 residues. Trimming took 2 bases from V and 8 from J; bases not matched to a gene: 7. For the CDR3, the DNA is TGTGCCTGGAGTCCGCAGGGGGCGCAAGGCTACACCTTC. This codes for CAWSPQGAQGYTF.

This clonotype was picked up a small number of times. The CDR3 is CASSGIAGRSGNTIYF. DNA for the CDR3: TGTGCCAGCTCAGGGATCGCAGGCCGCTCTGGAAACACCATATATTTT. J is TRBJ1-3 and V is TRBV18; D unclear. In germline, CDR1 is KGHSH, CDR2 LQKENI. The V end was cut by 5 bases, the J end by 0 bases, with 14 bases between. The CDR3 is made up of 16 amino acids.

The genes are TRBV5-1 and TRBJ2-1; D unresolved. The CDR3 is 15 residues long. V was clipped by 4 bases and J by 4 bases, with 15 bases between them. Germline V CDR1 and CDR2: SGHRS, YFSETQ. CDR3 sequence: CASSKSSTGYNEQFF. CDR3 coding DNA: TGCGCCAGCAGCAAGTCTTCGACGGGTTACAATGAGCAGTTCTTC.

This clonotype occurred many times. V is TRBV7-9 and J is TRBJ2-7; 9 nucleotides match TRBD2. V shed 8 bases, J shed 5 bases, and the junction held 10 bases outside the gene matches. The CDR3 runs 14 residues. Germline CDR1 and CDR2: SEHNR and FQNEAQ (reference sequence). The CDR3, as DNA: TGTGCCAGCGCTATAGCGGGAGTTAAGGACGAGCAGTACTTC. It translates to CASAIAGVKDEQYF.

The chain combines TRBV20-1 with TRBJ2-7; TRBD2 matches 9 bases. The CDR3 is 15 residues long. Trimming cost V 3 bases and J 6 bases; bases outside gene matches: 12. Germline CDR1 and CDR2: DFQATT and SNEGSKA (reference sequence). In nucleotides, the CDR3 is TGCAGTGCTAGGGCCCCGAGCGGGGGGCCTAGCGAGCAGTACTTC. It codes for CSARAPSGGPSEQYF.

This clonotype was detected a few times. The rearrangement uses TRBV19 and TRBJ2-1; D is ambiguous. Trimming cost V 8 bases and J 1 base, with 9 bases left between them. The germline gives CDR1 LNHDA, CDR2 SQIVND (reference sequence). The CDR3 is 13 amino acids. CDR3 sequence reads: CASARLSYNEQFF. CDR3 DNA sequence: TGTGCCAGTGCGAGGCTATCCTACAATGAGCAGTTCTTC. Full variable domain (remainder filled in from reference TRBV19 and TRBJ2-1): DGGITQSPKYLFRKEGQNVTLSCEQNLNHDAMYWYRQDPGQGLRLIYYSQIVNDFQKGDIAEGYSVSREKKESFPLTVTSAQKNPTAFYLCASARLSYNEQFFGPGTRLTVL.

This clonotype appeared a few times. The chain is built from TRBV15 and TRBJ1-5; possible D gene TRBD1, 5 bases. Germline-derived CDR1 and CDR2 are LNHNV and YYDKDF (reference sequence). V lost 3 bases, J lost 0 bases, and 12 bases lay in between. The CDR3 has 16 amino acids. The DNA for the CDR3 is TGTGCCACCAGCAGCGACGGGGACCTTAGCAATCAGCCCCAGCATTTT. The encoded protein is CATSSDGDLSNQPQHF.

This clonotype was recorded a few times. The chain combines TRBV6-2 or TRBV6-3 with TRBJ2-3; 8 nucleotides match TRBD2. The germline V gene encodes CDR1 MNHEY and CDR2 SVGEGT. Trimming at V came to 5 bases and at J to 1 base, leaving 5 bases not matched to a gene. CDR3 length equals 15 residues. CDR3 DNA: TGTGCCAGCAGTGAAGCGGGAGCGGGCACAGATACGCAGTATTTT. Its translation: CASSEAGAGTDTQYF.

This chain joins TRBV7-2 and TRBJ2-7; 9 nucleotides line up with TRBD1. V lost 3 bases, J lost 7 bases, and 4 bases stayed unmatched. The CDR3 consists of 13 residues. The germline CDR1 and CDR2 sequences are SGHTA and FQGNSA. The CDR3 DNA is TGTGCCAGCAGCTTCGGACAGGGGCGTGAGCAGTACTTC. It translates to CASSFGQGREQYF. The entire variable domain, with the rest obtained from reference TRBV7-2 and TRBJ2-7, is as follows: GAGVSQSPSNKVTEKGKDVELRCDPISGHTALYWYRQSLGQGLEFLIYFQGNSAPDKSGLPSDRFSAERTGGSVSTLTIQRTQQEDSAVYLCASSFGQGREQYFGPGTRLTVT.

There are many counts of this clonotype. The chain uses TRBV7-9 and TRBJ2-4; 8 positions agree with TRBD2. V dropped 5 bases and J dropped 1; count of bases not matched to a gene: 1. The CDR3 covers 14 residues. Germline V lookup: CDR1 SEHNR, CDR2 FQNEAQ (reference sequence). CDR3 nucleotide sequence: TGTGCCAGCAGCCCTAGCGGGGCCAAAAACATTCAGTACTTC. As protein: CASSPSGAKNIQYF.

There are many counts of this clonotype. The rearrangement links TRBV7-9 to TRBJ2-2; D not certain. The CDR3 length is 12 residues. Germline lookup yields CDR1 SEHNR and CDR2 FQNEAQ (reference sequence). V shed 6 bases and J shed 2 bases, with 4 bases lying between them. CDR3 residues: CASRLNTGELFF. CDR3 sequence (DNA): TGTGCCAGCAGACTCAACACCGGGGAGCTGTTTTTT.

The rearrangement links TRBV2 to TRBJ2-5; possibly TRBD2 for D (6 bases). CDR3 length: 14 residues. V was clipped by 7 bases and J by 2 bases, with 14 bases between them. Germline V gene data show CDR1 as SNHLY and CDR2 as FYNNEI. The CDR3 region is CASTVTSRQETQYF. The CDR3 coding sequence is TGTGCCAGCACCGTCACTAGCAGACAAGAGACCCAGTACTTC.

The V call is TRBV19, the J call TRBJ1-1; D might be TRBD1 (6 bases). Trimming stripped 7 bases from V and 5 bases from J, with 14 bases between. CDR1 is LNHDA and CDR2 is SQIVND in the germline V gene (reference sequence). The CDR3 length is 13 residues. CDR3 in amino acids: CASTPGHGTEAFF. CDR3 in DNA: TGTGCCAGTACTCCGGGACATGGGACTGAAGCTTTCTTT.

There are many counts of this clonotype. The chain couples TRBV20-1 to TRBJ1-2; D remains ambiguous. The CDR3 covers 12 residues. Trimming removed 1 base from V and 7 bases from J, with 10 bases in between. The germline gives CDR1 DFQATT, CDR2 SNEGSKA (reference sequence). The CDR3, as DNA: TGCAGTGCTAGAGTTACAGCAATTGGCTACACCTTC. This sequence encodes CSARVTAIGYTF.

The chain recombines TRBV18 with TRBJ2-7; the D gene could be TRBD1 or TRBD2 (5 bases each). Trimming shortened V by 3 bases and J by 5 bases, and 14 bases separated the two germline ends. This CDR3 is built from 14 residues. Germline values: CDR1 KGHSH, CDR2 LQKENI. CDR3 region: CASSPSPGPNEQYF. For the CDR3, the DNA is TGTGCCAGCTCACCGTCACCGGGACCCAACGAGCAGTACTTC.

This clonotype was seen repeatedly, ten times or more. The chain uses TRBV5-6 and TRBJ2-1; D gene unclear. V lost 3 bases, J lost 9 bases, and 10 bases lay in between. CDR3 length: 12 residues. CDR1 is SGHDT, CDR2 YYEEEE, per germline. The CDR3 protein is CASSWGRGEQFF. The CDR3 bases are TGTGCCAGCAGCTGGGGAAGAGGTGAGCAGTTCTTC.

This clonotype was seen a few times. The chain combines TRBV11-2 with TRBJ2-2; D may match TRBD1 or TRBD2 (6 bases each). Germline CDR1 SGHAT, CDR2 FQNNGV. Between the trimmed V and J ends, which lost 1 base and 7 bases, there was a span of 16 bases. The CDR3 covers 16 residues. CDR3 amino acids: CASSLAQGGNIGELFF. The CDR3 bases are TGTGCCAGCAGCTTAGCCCAAGGGGGGAATATCGGGGAGCTGTTTTTT.

The chain has TRBV12-3 or TRBV12-4 and TRBJ1-1; D is unclear. The length of the CDR3 is 15 residues. Trimming pared 5 bases from V and 0 bases from J, leaving 13 bases between. Written as DNA, the CDR3 is TGTGCCAGCAGTCTTGCCCAACTCATGAACACTGAAGCTTTCTTT. Translated: CASSLAQLMNTEAFF.

This clonotype came up a few times. V usage is TRBV4-1 and J usage is TRBJ2-7; a weak D match, TRBD1 (6 bases). CDR1 and CDR2 (germline): MGHRA, YSYEKL. V was pared by 4 bases and J by 3 bases, with 16 bases between. CDR3 length: 15 amino acids. The DNA for the CDR3 is TGCGCCAGCAGCCCCGGATCAGGGGTAGGCTACGAGCAGTACTTC. As protein: CASSPGSGVGYEQYF.

There are many counts of this clonotype. This chain connects TRBV29-1 to TRBJ2-2, with D maybe TRBD2 (5 bases). The germline CDR1 and CDR2 sequences are SQVTM and ANQGSEA. The CDR3 has 15 residues. Trimming took off 5 bases at V and 1 base at J, with 14 bases between the two ends. The CDR3 sequence is CSVRRPGMNTGELFF. The CDR3 bases are TGCAGCGTTCGTAGGCCGGGGATGAACACCGGGGAGCTGTTTTTT.

This clonotype has only a few counts. CDR3 coding DNA: TGTGCCTGGTTCGGGGCCCTGGGGAACACCGGGGAGCTGTTTTTT. This codes for CAWFGALGNTGELFF. V gene TRBV30 combines with J gene TRBJ2-2, with D possibly called TRBD1 or TRBD2 (5 bases each). Trimming pared 5 bases from V and 1 base from J, leaving 14 bases between. Germline values: CDR1 GTSNPN, CDR2 SVGIG (reference sequence). The CDR3 consists of 15 residues.

This clonotype was counted ten times or more. This chain joins TRBV2 and TRBJ2-7; the D is unclear. The CDR3 totals 12 residues. CDR1 is SNHLY and CDR2 is FYNNEI in the germline V gene. Trimming left V 4 bases short and J 0 bases short, with 4 bases between. CDR3 sequence reads: CASSGPSYEQYF. CDR3 nucleotides: TGTGCCAGCAGTGGGCCCTCCTACGAGCAGTACTTC.